This TCR beta chain was found in a study of PD-1 blockade in classical Hodgkin lymphoma. Study-level findings and limits: Excluded were patients who started nivolumab under 1 year after ASCT, a group that had lower diversity.

After autologous stem cell transplantation all patients relapsed, and prior brentuximab vedotin exposure differed between cohorts. Best responses fell into complete response, partial response or progressive disease. Points on this clone: Antigen specificity is unknown.

The V and J ends lost 1 base and 3 bases respectively, with 8 bases between them. Germline V gives CDR1 MNHEY, CDR2 SMNVEV (reference sequence). The CDR3 length is 14 residues. This table comes from immunoSEQ multiplex PCR, and its TCRdb copy is limited to in-frame clones, with some not included. The sample has more than 90,000 clones, around 88% seen once. The specimen comprised peripheral blood mononuclear cells (PBMCs), sampled before the second cycle of nivolumab. This receptor was identified in a human donor with classical Hodgkin lymphoma. The V gene is TRBV27, the J gene TRBJ2-3, with D uncertain. This CDR3 is CASSLWATTDTQYF. As DNA, the CDR3 is TGTGCCAGCAGTTTATGGGCCACGACAGATACGCAGTATTTT.